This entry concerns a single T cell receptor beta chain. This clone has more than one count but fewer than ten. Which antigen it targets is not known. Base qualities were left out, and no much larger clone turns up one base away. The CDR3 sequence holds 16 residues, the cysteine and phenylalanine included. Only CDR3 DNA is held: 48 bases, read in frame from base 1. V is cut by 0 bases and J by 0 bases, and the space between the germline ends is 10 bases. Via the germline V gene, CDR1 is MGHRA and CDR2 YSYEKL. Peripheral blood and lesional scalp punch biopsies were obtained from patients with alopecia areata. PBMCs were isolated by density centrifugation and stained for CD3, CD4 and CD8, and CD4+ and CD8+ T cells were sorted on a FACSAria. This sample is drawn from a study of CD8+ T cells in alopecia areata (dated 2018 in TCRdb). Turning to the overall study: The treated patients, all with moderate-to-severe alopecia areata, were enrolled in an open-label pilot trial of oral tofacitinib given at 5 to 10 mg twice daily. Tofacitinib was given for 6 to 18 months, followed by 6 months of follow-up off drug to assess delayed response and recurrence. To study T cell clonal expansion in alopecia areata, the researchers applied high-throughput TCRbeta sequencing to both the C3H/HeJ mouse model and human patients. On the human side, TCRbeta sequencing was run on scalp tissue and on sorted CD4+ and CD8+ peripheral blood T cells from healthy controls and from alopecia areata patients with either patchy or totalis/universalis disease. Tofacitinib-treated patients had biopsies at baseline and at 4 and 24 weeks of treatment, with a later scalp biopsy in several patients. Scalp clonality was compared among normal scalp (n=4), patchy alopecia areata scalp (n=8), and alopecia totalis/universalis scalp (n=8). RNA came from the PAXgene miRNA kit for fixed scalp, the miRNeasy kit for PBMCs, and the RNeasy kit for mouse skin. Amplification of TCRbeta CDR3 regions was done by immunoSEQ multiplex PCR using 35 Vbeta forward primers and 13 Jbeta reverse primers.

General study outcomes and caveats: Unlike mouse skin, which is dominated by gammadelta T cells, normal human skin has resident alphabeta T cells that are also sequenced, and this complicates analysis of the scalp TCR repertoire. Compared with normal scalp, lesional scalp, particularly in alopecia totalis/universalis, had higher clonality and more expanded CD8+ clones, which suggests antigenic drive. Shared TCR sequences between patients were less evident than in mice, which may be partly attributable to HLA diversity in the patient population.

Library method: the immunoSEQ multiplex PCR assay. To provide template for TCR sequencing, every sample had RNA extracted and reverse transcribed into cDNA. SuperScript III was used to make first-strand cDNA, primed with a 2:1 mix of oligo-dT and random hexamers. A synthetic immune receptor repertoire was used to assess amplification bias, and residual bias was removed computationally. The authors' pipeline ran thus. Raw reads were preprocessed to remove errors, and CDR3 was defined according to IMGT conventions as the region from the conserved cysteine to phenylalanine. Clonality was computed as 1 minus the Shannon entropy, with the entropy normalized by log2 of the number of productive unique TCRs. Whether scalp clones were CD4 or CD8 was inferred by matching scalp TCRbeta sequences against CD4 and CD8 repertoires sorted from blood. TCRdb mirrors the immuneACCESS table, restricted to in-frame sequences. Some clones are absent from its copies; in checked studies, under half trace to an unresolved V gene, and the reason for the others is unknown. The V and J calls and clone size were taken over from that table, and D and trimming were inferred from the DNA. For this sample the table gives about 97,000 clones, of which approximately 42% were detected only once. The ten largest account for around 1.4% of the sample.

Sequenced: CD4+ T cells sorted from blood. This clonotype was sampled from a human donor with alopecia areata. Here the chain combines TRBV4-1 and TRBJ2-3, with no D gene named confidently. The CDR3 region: CASSQDGVGSTDTQYF. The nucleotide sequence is TGCGCCAGCAGCCAAGATGGGGTGGGGAGCACAGATACGCAGTATTTT.